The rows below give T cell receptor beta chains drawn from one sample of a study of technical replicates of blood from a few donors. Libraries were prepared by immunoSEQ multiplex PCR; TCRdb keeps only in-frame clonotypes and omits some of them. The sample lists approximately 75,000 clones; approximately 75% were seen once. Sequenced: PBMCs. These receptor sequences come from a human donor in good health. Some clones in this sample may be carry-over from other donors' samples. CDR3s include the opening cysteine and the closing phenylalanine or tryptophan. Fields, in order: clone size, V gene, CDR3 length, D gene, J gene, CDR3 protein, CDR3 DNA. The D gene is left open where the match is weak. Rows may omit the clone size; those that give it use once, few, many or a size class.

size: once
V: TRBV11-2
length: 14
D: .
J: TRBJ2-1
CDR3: CASSLDRQYNEQFF
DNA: TGTGCCAGCAGCCTTGACAGGCAGTACAATGAGCAGTTCTTC

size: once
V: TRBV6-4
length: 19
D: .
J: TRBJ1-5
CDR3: CASSALEQGAPYSNQPQHF
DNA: TGTGCCAGCAGTGCCTTGGAGCAGGGTGCCCCGTATAGCAATCAGCCCCAGCATTTT

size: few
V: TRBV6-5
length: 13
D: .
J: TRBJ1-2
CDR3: CASSPGQNYGYTF
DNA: TGTGCCAGCAGTCCTGGACAGAACTATGGCTACACCTTC

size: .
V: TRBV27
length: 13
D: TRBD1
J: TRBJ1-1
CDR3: CAARDRGFTEAFF
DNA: TGTGCCGCCCGGGACAGGGGGTTCACTGAAGCTTTCTTT

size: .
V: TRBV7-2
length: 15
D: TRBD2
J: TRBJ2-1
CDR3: CASSLGDNSGNEQFF
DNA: TGTGCCAGCAGCTTAGGCGATAATAGCGGGAATGAGCAGTTCTTC

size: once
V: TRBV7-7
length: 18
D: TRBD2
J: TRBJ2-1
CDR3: CASSLGLAGGQSYNEQFF
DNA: TGTGCCAGCAGCTTGGGACTAGCGGGGGGCCAATCCTACAATGAGCAGTTCTTC

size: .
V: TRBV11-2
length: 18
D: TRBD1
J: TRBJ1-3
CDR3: CASSFRPDPGGSGNTIYF
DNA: TGTGCCAGCAGCTTCCGACCCGACCCAGGGGGCTCTGGAAACACCATATATTTT

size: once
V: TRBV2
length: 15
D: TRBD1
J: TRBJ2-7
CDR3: CASKKRETGGHEQYF
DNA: TGTGCCAGCAAAAAGAGAGAGACAGGGGGCCACGAGCAGTACTTC

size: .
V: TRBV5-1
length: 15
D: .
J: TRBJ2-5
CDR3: CASSSATRPQETQYF
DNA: TGCGCCAGCAGTTCAGCTACTAGGCCCCAAGAGACCCAGTACTTC

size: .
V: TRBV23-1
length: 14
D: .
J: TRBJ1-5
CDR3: CAPLRTYSNQPQHF
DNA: TGCGCCCCCCTCCGGACATATAGCAATCAGCCCCAGCATTTT

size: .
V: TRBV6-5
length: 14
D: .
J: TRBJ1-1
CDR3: CASTPGTPNTEAFF
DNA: TGTGCCAGCACCCCGGGGACACCTAACACTGAAGCTTTCTTT

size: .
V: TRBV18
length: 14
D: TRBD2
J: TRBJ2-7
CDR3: CASSPGLAGGEQYF
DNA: TGTGCCAGCTCACCCGGACTAGCGGGAGGGGAGCAGTACTTC

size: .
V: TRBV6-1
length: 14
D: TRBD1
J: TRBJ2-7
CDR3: CASSEVTGGDEQYF
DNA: TGTGCCAGCAGTGAAGTGACAGGGGGCGACGAGCAGTACTTC

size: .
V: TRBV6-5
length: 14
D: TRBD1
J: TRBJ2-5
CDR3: CASRPPGQGGTQYF
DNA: TGTGCCAGCAGGCCACCCGGACAGGGAGGGACCCAGTACTTC

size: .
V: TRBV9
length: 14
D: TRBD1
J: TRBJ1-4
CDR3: CASSSRDRGGGLFF
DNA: TGTGCCAGCAGCTCACGGGACAGGGGTGGGGGACTGTTTTTT

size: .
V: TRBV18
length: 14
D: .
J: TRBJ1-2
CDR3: CASSTGGLGYGYTF
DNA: TGTGCCAGCTCAACGGGAGGCTTGGGCTATGGCTACACCTTC

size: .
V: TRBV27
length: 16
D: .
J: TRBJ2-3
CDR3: CASSHPGEIDTDTQYF
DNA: TGTGCCAGCAGCCACCCAGGGGAGATCGACACAGATACGCAGTATTTT

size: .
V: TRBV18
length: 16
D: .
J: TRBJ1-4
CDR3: CASSPTGQLLNEKLFF
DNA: TGTGCCAGCTCACCCACCGGACAGCTACTGAATGAAAAACTGTTTTTT

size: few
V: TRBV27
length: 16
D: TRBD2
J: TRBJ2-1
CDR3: CASSSLLAGGVNEQFF
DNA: TGTGCCAGCAGTTCATTACTAGCGGGAGGAGTCAATGAGCAGTTCTTC

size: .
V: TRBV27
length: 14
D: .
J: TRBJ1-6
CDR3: CASGHWRNNSPLHF
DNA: TGTGCCAGCGGTCACTGGCGGAATAATTCACCCCTCCACTTT

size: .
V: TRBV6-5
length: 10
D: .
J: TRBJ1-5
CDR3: CAQTRQPQHF
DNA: TGTGCCCAAACGAGGCAGCCCCAGCATTTT

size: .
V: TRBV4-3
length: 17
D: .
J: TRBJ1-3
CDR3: CASSQPPYSGSGNTIYF
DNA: TGCGCCAGCAGCCAACCTCCATATTCAGGATCTGGAAACACCATATATTTT

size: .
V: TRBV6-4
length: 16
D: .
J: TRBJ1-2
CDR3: CASRTGTTNNNYGYTF
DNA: TGTGCCAGCAGGACCGGGACAACTAATAATAACTATGGCTACACCTTC

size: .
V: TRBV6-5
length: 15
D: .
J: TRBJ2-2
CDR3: CASSYDSGALRELFF
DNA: TGTGCCAGCAGTTACGACAGTGGAGCCTTACGGGAGCTGTTTTTT

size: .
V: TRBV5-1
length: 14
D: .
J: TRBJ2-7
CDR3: CASSLLRSEGEQYF
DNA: TGCGCCAGCAGCTTGTTGCGGTCAGAGGGCGAGCAGTACTTC

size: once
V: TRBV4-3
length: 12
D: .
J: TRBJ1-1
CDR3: CASSQDSTKAFF
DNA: TGCGCCAGCAGCCAGGACTCCACGAAAGCTTTCTTT